The clone carrying this T cell receptor (beta chain) was seen repeatedly, ten times or more. Quantitative molecular-barcoded 5'-RACE generated the TCR beta libraries. Each CDR3 protein gets one entry after TCRdb re-called the 5' RACE reads with MiXCR. The data show over 30,000 distinct CDR3 sequences, 16% seen once. The data were taken from a study of CD8 T cells in ankylosing spondylitis. CDR3 length equals 15 residues. The V and J ends lost 0 bases and 5 bases, in that order; junction bases with no gene match: 3. The material sequenced was blood. This receptor was identified in a male donor with ankylosing spondylitis or in good health (not recorded which). The rearrangement links TRBV12-3 or TRBV12-4 to TRBJ2-2; 7 bases map to TRBD2. The CDR3 protein is CASSLALAETGELFF. In DNA form, the CDR3 reads TGTGCCAGCAGTTTAGCTCTAGCGGAGACCGGGGAGCTGTTTTTT.